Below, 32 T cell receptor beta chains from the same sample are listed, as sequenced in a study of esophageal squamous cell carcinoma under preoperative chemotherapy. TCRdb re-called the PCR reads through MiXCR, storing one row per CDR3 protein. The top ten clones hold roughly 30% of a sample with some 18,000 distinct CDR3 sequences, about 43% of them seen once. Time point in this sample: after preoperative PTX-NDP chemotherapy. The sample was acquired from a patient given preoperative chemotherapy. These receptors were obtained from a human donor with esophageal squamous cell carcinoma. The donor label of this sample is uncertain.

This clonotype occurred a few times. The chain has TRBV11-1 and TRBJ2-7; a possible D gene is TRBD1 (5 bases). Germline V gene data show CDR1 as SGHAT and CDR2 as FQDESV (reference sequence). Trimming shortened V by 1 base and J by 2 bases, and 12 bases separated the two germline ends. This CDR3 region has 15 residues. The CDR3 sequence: CASSLVQSRAYEQYF. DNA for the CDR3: TGTGCCAGCAGCTTAGTTCAGAGCAGGGCCTACGAGCAGTACTTC. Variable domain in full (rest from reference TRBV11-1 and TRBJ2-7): EAEVAQSPRYKITEKSQAVAFWCDPISGHATLYWYRQILGQGPELLVQFQDESVVDDSQLPKDRFSAERLKGVDSTLKIQPAELGDSAMYLCASSLVQSRAYEQYFGPGTRLTVT.

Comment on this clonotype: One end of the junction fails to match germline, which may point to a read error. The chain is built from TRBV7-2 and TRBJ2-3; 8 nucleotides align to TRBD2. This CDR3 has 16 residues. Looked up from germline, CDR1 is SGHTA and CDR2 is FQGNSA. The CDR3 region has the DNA TGTGCCAGCGGGGGACGACGGGGGGGGGGCACAGATACGCAGTATTTC. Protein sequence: CASGGRRGGGTDTQYF.

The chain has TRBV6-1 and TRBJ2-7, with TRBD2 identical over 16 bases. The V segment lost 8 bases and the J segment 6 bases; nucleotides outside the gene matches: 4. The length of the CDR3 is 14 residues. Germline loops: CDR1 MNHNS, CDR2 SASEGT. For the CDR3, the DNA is TGTGCCAGCGGGACTAGCGGGAGGGCGGTCGAGCAGTACTTC. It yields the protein CASGTSGRAVEQYF.

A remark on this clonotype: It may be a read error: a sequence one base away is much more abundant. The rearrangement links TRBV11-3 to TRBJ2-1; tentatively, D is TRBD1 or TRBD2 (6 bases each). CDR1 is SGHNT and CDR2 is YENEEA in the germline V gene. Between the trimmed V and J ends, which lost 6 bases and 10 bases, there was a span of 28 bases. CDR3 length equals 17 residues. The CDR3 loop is CASSLNEARGLCYEQFF. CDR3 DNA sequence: TGTGCCAGCAGTCTAAATGAAGCCCGGGGGCTGTGCTACGAGCAGTTCTTC. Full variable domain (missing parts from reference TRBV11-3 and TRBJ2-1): EAGVVQSPRYKIIEKKQPVAFWCNPISGHNTLYWYLQNLGQGPELLIRYENEEAVDDSQLPKDRFSAERLKGVDSTLKIQPAELGDSAVYLCASSLNEARGLCYEQFFGPGTRLTVL.

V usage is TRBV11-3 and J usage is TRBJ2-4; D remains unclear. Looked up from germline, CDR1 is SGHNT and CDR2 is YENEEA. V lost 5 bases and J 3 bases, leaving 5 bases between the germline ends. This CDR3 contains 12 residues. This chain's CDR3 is CASSRNKNIQYF. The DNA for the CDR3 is TGTGCCAGCAGCCGTAACAAAAACATTCAGTACTTC.

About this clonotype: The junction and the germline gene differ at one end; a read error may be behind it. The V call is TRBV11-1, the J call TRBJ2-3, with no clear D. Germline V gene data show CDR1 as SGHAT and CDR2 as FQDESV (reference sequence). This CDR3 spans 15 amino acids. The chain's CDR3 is CASSSARRNKETQYF. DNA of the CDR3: TGTGCCAGCAGCTCCGCGAGGCGGAACAAAGAGACGCAGTACTTT.

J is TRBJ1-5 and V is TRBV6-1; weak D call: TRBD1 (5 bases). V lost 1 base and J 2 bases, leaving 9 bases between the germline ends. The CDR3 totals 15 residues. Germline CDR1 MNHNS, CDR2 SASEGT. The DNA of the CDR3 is TGTGCCAGCAGTGAAGGGGGCAGGGGCAATCAGCCCCAGCATTTT. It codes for CASSEGGRGNQPQHF.

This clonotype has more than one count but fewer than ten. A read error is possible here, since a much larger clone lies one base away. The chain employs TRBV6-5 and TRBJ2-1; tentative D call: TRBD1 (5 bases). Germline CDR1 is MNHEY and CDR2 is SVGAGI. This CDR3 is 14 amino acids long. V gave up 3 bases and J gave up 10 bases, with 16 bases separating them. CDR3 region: CASSYGQGSYEQFF. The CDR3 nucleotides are TGTGCCAGCAGTTATGGTCAGGGATCCTACGAGCAGTTCTTC.

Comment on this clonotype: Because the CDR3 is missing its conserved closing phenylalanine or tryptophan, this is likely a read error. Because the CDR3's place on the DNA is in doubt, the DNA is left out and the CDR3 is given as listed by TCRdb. CDR3 in amino acids: CASSSRELAMSSSS. The chain links TRBV7-6 to TRBJ2-7. Germline values: CDR1 SGHVS, CDR2 FNYEAQ. The CDR3 sequence runs 14 residues, both termini included.

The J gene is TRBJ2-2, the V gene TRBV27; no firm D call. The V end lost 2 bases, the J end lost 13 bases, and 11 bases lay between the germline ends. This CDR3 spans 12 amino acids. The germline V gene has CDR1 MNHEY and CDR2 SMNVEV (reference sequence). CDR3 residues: CASSLSIGTLFF. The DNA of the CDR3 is TGTGCCAGCAGTTTAAGCATCGGTACGCTGTTTTTT.

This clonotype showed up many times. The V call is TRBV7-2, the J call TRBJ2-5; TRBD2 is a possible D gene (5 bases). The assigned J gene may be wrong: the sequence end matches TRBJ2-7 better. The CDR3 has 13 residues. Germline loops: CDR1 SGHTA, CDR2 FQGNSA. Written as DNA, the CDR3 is TGTGCCAGCAGCGACTACCGGCGGGACGAGCAGTACTTC. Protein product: CASSDYRRDEQYF.

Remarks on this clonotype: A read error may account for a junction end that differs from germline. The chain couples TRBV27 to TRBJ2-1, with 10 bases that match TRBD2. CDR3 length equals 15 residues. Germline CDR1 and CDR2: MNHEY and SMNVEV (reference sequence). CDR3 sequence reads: CASSQSGRASNELFF. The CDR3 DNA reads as TGTGCCAGCAGTCAAAGCGGGAGGGCCTCCAATGAGCTGTTTTTC.

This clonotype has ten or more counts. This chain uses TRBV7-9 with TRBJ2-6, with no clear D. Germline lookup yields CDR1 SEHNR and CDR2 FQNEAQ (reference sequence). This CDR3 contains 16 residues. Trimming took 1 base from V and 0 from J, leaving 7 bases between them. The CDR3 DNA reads TGTGCCAGCAGCTTAGATTCTCTCTCTGGGGCCAACGTCCTGACTTTC. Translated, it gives CASSLDSLSGANVLTF.

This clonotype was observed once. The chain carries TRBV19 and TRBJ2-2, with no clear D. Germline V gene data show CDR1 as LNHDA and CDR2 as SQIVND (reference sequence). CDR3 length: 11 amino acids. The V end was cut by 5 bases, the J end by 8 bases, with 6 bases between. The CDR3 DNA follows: TGTGCCAGTAGTGGTTTTGGGGAGCTGTTTTTT. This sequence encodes CASSGFGELFF. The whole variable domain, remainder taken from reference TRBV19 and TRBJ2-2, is DGGITQSPKYLFRKEGQNVTLSCEQNLNHDAMYWYRQDPGQGLRLIYYSQIVNDFQKGDIAEGYSVSREKKESFPLTVTSAQKNPTAFYLCASSGFGELFFGEGSRLTVL.

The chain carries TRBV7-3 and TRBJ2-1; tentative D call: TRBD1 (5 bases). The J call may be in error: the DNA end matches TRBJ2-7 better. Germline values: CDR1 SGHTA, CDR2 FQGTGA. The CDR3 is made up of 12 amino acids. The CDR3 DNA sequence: TGTGCCAGCAGCTCAGGGAAAGGTGAGCAGTACTTC. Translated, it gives CASSSGKGEQYF.

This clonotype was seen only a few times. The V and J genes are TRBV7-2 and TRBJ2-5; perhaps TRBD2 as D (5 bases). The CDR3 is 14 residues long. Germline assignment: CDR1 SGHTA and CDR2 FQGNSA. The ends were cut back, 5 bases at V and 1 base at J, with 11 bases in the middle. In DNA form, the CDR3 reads TGTGCCAGCAGCCTGAGACTAAGCCAAGAGACCCAGTACTTC. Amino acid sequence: CASSLRLSQETQYF.

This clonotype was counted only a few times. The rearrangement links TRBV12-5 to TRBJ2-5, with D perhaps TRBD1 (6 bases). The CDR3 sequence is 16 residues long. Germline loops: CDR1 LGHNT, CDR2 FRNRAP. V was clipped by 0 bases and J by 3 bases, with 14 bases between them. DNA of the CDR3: TGTGCTAGTGGTTTGGTATTTGGCAGGGGAGAAGAGACCCAGTACTTC. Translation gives CASGLVFGRGEETQYF. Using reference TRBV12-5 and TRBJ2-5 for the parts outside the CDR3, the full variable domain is DARVTQTPRHKVTEMGQEVTMRCQPILGHNTVFWYRQTMMQGLELLAYFRNRAPLDDSGMPKDRFSAEMPDATLATLKIQPSEPRDSAVYFCASGLVFGRGEETQYFGPGTRLLVL.

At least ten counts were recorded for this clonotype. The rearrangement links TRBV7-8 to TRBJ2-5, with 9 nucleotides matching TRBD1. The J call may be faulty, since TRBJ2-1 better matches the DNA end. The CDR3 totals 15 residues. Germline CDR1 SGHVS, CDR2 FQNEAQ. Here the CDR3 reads CASSPQGARQETQFF. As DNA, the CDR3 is TGTGCCAGCAGCCCACAGGGGGCGCGCCAAGAGACCCAGTTCTTC.

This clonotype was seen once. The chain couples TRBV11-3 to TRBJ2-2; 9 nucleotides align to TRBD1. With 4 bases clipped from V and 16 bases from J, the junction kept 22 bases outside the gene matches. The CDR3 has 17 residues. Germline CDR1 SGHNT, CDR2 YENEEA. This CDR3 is CASSSSSLGQGIGAQFF. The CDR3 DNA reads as TGTGCCAGCAGCTCCTCTAGTCTGGGACAGGGCATCGGGGCGCAGTTTTTT.

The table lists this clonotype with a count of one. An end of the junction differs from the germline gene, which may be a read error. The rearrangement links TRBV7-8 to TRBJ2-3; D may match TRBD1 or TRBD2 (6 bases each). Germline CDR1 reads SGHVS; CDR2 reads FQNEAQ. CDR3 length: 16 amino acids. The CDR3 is CACTGPGGGDQDTQYF. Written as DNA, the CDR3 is TGTGCCTGCACCGGGCCCGGGGGCGGAGACCAAGATACCCAGTACTTT.

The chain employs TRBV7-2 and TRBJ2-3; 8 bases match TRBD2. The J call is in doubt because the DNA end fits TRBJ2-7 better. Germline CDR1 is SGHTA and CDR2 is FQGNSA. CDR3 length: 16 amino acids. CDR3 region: CASSARGGGAKNTQYF. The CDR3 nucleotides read TGTGCCAGCAGCGCACGGGGGGGGGGAGCCAAAAACACGCAGTACTTC.

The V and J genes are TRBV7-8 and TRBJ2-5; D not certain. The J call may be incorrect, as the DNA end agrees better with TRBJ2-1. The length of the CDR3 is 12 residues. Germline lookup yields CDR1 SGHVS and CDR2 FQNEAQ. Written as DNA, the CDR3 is TGTGCCAGCAGCTTAGAGCGAACGACCCAGTTCTTC. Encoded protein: CASSLERTTQFF.

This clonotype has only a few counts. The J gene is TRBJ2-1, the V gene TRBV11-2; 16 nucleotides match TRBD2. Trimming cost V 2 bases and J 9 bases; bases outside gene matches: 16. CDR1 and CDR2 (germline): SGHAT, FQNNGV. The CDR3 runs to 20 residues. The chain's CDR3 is CASSLPTGLAGGQMITEQFF. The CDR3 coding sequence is TGTGCCAGCAGCTTACCGACGGGACTAGCGGGAGGGCAGATGATCACTGAGCAGTTCTTC.

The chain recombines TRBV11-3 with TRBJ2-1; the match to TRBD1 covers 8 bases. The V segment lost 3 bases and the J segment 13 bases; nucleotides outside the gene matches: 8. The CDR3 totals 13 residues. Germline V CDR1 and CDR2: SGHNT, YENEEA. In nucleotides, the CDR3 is TGTGCCAGCAGCTTGGGACAGGAAGAGACCCAGTTCTTC. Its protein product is CASSLGQEETQFF.

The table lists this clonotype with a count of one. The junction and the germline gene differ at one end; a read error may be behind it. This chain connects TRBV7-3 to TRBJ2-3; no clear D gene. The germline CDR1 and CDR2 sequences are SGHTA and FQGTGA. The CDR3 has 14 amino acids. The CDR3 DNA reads TGTGCCAGCATCCTCCGCCGTGACCAATCCCGCCAGTATTTC. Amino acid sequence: CASILRRDQSRQYF. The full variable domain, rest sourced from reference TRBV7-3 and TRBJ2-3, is GAGVSQTPSNKVTEKGKYVELRCDPISGHTALYWYRQSLGQGPEFLIYFQGTGAADDSGLPNDRFFAVRPEGSVSTLKIQRTERGDSAVYLCASILRRDQSRQYFGPGTRLTVL.

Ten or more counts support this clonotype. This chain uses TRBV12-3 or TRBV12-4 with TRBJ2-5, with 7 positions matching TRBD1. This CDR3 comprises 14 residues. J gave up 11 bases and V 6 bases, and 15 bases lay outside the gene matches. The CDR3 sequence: CASRPGTVKDEQYF. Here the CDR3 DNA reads TGTGCCAGCAGGCCCGGGACAGTGAAAGATGAGCAGTACTTC.

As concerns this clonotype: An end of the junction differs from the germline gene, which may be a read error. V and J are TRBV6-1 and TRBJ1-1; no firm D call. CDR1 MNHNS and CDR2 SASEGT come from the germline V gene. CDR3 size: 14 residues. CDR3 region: CASREIVGNTEAFF. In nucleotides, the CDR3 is TGTGCCAGCCGTGAGATAGTTGGGAACACTGAAGCTTTCTTT.

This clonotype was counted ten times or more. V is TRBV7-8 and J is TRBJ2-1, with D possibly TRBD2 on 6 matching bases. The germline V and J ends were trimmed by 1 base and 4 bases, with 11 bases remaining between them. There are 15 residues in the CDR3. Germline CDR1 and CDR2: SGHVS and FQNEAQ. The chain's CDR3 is CASSLVSGQYNEQFF. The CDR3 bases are TGTGCCAGCAGCTTAGTTAGCGGTCAGTACAATGAGCAGTTCTTC.

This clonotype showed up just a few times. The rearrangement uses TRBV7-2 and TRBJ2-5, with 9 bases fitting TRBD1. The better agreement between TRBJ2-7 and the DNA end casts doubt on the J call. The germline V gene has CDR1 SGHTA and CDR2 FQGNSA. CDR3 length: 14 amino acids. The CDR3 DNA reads TGTGCCAGCAGCCCTCGACAGGGGGGTTACGAGCAGTACTTC. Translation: CASSPRQGGYEQYF.

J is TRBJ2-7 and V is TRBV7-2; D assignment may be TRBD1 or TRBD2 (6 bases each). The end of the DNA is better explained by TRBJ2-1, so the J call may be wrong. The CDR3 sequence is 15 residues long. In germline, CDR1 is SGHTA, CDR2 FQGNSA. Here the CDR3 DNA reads TGTGCCAGCAGCTCGGGGGCAAGAGGACTTGGGGAGCAGTTCTTC. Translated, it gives CASSSGARGLGEQFF.

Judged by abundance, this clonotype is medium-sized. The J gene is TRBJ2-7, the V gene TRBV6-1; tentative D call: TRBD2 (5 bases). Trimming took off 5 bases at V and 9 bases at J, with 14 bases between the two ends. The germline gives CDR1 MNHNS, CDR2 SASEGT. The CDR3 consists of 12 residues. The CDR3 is CASSPAGTGQYF. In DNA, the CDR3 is TGTGCCAGCAGTCCCGCGGGCACTGGGCAGTACTTC.

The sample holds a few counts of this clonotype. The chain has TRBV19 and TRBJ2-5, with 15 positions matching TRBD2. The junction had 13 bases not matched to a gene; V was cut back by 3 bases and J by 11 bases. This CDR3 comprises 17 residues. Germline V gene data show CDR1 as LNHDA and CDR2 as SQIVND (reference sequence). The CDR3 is CASSIPGLAGGPNEQYF. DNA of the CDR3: TGTGCCAGTAGTATCCCCGGACTAGCGGGAGGGCCCAATGAGCAGTACTTC.